This T cell receptor beta chain is from a study of neurological immune-mediated disorders. The overall study: For the 35 or so multiple sclerosis patients, the disease was relapsing-remitting in about 31 and secondary progressive in 3.

This clonotype appeared a few times. The antigen remains unidentified. This may stem from a read error, because a much larger clone lies one nucleotide away. Per the germline V gene, CDR1 is SEHNR and CDR2 is FQNEAQ (reference sequence). The CDR3 loop spans 16 amino acids. Unsorted libraries were derived from 2 million PBMCs stored at -80 C. General study findings and limits: Grouping of repertoires by phylogeny put those of 18 of 34 multiple sclerosis patients into a single related-CDR3 cluster, a possible signature.

TCRdb re-called the 5' RACE reads through MiXCR, storing one row per CDR3 protein. The sample has approximately 82,000 distinct CDR3 sequences, roughly 2.6% seen once. The material sequenced was PBMCs. V usage is TRBV7-9 and J usage is TRBJ2-1; 8 bases are shared with TRBD2. This sequence was found in a woman aged 25-40 years with multiple sclerosis. CDR3 coding DNA: TGTGCCAGCAGCTCACCCCGGGAGGGGTCCTACAATGCGCAGTTCTTC. This sequence encodes CASSSPREGSYNAQFF. Supplemented by reference TRBV7-9 and TRBJ2-1, the full variable domain reads DTGVSQNPRHKITKRGQNVTFRCDPISEHNRLYWYRQTLGQGPEFLTYFQNEAQLEKSRLLSDRFSAERPKGSFSTLEIQRTEQGDSAMYLCASSSPREGSYNAQFFGPGTRLTVL.